The present T cell receptor beta chain was sequenced within a study of T cell responses to AZD1222 COVID-19 vaccine. The table came from immunoSEQ multiplex PCR; TCRdb's copy has only in-frame clones and leaves some out. There are fewer than 180,000 clones in the sample; around 90% occur only once, and roughly 3.2% lies in the top ten. The CDR3 is 13 amino acids. Trimming removed 2 bases at V and 8 bases at J, with 8 bases between. Germline V CDR1 and CDR2: SGHDT, YYEEEE. The study pooled second doses at about 4 or about 12 weeks. This TCR derives from an adult who received the AZD1222 COVID-19 vaccine. Material: peripheral blood, obtained 28 days after the second AZD1222 dose. The gene calls are TRBV5-6 and TRBJ1-6; D perhaps matches TRBD1 (5 bases). As DNA, the CDR3 is TGTGCCAGCAGCTTACGGGGGTATTCACCCCTCCACTTT. Its translation is CASSLRGYSPLHF.